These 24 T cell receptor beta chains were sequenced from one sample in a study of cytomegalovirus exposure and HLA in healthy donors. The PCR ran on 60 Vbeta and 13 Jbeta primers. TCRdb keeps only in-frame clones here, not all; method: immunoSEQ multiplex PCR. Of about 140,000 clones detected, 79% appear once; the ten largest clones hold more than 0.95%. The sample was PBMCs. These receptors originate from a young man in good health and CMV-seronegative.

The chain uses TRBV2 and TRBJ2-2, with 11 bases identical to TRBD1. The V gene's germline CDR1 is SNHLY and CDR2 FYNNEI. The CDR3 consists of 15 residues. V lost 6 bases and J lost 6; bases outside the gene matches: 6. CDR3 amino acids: CASRPGQGDPGELFF. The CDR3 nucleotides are TGTGCCAGCAGACCGGGACAGGGGGATCCCGGGGAGCTGTTTTTT.

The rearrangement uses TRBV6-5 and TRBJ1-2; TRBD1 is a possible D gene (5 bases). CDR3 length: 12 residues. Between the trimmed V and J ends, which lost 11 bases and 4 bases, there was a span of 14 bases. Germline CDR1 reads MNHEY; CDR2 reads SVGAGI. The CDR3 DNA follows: TGTGCCGGGGAGCGGGGACTCTATGGCTACACCTTC. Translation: CAGERGLYGYTF.

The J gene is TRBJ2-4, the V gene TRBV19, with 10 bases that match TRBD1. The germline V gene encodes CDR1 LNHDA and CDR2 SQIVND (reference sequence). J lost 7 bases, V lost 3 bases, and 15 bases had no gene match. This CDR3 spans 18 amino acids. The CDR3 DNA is TGTGCCAGTAGTATCCTGCCGACAGGGGGCGCGAGGAAGAACATTCAGTACTTC. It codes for CASSILPTGGARKNIQYF.

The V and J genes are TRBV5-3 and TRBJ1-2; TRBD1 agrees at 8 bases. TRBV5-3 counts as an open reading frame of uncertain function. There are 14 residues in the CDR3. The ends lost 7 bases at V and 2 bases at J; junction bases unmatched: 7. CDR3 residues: CARGGTGDNYGYTF. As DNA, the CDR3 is TGTGCCAGAGGCGGGACAGGTGACAACTATGGCTACACCTTC.

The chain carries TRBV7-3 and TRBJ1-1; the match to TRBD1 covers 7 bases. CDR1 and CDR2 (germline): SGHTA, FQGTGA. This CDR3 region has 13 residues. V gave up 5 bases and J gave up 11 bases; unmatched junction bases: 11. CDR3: CASSPREGGSAFF. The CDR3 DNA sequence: TGTGCCAGCAGCCCCCGGGAAGGGGGCAGCGCTTTCTTT.

This chain's CDR3 is CASSLDRVVREQYF. CDR3 bases: TGTGCCAGCAGTCTCGACAGGGTAGTGCGCGAGCAGTACTTC. The genes are TRBV6-5 and TRBJ2-7; 7 bases match TRBD1. The CDR3 runs 14 residues. Germline CDR1 MNHEY, CDR2 SVGAGI. Germline trimming cut 5 bases from V and 6 bases from J; bases unmatched to any gene: 10.

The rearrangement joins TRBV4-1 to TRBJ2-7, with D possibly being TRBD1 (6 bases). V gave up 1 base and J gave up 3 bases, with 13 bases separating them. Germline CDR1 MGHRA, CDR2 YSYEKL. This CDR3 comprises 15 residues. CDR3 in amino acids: CASSQVKGVNYEQYF. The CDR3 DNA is TGCGCCAGCAGCCAAGTAAAGGGGGTTAACTACGAGCAGTACTTC.

The CDR3 sequence is CSGRETNYGYTF. DNA for the CDR3: TGCAGCGGGCGGGAAACTAACTATGGCTACACCTTC. The chain employs TRBV29-1 and TRBJ1-2; no definite D call. Germline values: CDR1 SQVTM, CDR2 ANQGSEA. The CDR3 spans 12 residues. V was cut by 7 bases and J by 0 bases, with 9 bases left in between.

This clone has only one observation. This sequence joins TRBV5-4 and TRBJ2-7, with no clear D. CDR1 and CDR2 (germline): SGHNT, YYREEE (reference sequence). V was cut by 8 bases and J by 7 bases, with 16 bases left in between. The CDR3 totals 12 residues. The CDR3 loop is CASSRMESEQYF. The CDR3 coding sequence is TGTGCCAGTTCAAGGATGGAGTCTGAGCAGTACTTC.

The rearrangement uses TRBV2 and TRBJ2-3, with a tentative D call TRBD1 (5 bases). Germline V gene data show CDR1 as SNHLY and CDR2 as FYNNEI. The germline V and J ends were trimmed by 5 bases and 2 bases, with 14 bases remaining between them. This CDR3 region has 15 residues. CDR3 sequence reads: CASSPAGLPTDTQYF. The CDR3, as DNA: TGTGCCAGCAGTCCGGCAGGGTTACCCACAGATACGCAGTATTTT.

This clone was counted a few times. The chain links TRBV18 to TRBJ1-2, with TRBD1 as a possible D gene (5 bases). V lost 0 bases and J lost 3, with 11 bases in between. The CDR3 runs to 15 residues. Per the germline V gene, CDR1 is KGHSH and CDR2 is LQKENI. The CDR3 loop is CASSPPDNLYYGYTF. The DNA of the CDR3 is TGTGCCAGCTCACCACCGGACAACCTCTACTATGGCTACACCTTC.

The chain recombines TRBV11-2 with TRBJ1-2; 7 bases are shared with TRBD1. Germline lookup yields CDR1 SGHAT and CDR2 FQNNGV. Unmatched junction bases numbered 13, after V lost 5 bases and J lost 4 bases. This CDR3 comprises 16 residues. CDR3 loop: CASSPSRGQDFYGYTF. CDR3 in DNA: TGTGCCAGCAGCCCTAGTCGCGGACAGGATTTCTATGGCTACACCTTC.

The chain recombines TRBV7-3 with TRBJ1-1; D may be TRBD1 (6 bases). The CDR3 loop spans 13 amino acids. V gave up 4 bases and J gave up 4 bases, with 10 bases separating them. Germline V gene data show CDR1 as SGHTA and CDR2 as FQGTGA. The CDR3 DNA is TGTGCCAGCAGCTACAGGGAGGGCACTGAAGCTTTCTTT. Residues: CASSYREGTEAFF.

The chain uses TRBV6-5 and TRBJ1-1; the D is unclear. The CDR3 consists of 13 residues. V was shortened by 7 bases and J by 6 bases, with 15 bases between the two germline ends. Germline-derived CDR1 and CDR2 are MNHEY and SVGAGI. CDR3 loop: CASNLQPGSEAFF. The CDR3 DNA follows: TGTGCCAGCAACTTGCAACCGGGATCTGAAGCTTTCTTT.

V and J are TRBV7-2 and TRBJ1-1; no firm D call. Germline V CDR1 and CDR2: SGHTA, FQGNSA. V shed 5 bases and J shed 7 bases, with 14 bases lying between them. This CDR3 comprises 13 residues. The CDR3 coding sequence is TGTGCCAGCAGCCCGGCGGCAGCCCTTGAAGCTTTCTTT. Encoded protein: CASSPAAALEAFF.

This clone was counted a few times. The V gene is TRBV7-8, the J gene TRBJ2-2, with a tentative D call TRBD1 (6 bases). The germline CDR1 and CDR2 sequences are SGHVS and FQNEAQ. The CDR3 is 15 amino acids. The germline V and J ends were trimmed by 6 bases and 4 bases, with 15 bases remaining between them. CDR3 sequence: CASSNVQGGTGELFF. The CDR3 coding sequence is TGTGCCAGCAGTAATGTACAGGGTGGCACCGGGGAGCTGTTTTTT.

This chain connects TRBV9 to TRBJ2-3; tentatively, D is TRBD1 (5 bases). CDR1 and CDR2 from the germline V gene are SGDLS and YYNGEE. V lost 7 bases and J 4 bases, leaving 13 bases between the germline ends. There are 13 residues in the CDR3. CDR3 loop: CASSQGFPDTQYF. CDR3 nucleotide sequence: TGTGCCAGCTCTCAGGGTTTTCCAGATACGCAGTATTTT.

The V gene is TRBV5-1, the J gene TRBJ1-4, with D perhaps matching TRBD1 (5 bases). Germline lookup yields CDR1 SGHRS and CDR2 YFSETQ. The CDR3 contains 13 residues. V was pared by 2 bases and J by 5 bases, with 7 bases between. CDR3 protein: CASSFGGNEKLFF. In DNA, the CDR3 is TGCGCCAGCAGCTTTGGGGGGAATGAAAAACTGTTTTTT.

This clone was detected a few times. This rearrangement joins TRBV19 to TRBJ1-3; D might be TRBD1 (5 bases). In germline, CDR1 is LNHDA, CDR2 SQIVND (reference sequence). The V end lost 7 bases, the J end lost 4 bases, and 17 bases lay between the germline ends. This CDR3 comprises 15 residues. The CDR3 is CASTPGPGRGNTIYF. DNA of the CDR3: TGTGCCAGTACCCCGGGTCCAGGGCGAGGAAACACCATATATTTT.

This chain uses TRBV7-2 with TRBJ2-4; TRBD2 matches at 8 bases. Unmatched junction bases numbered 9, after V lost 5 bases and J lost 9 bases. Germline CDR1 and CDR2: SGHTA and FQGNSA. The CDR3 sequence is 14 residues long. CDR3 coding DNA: TGTGCCAGCAGCCTCCCGGGGGGGGAGTTCATTCAGTACTTC. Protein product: CASSLPGGEFIQYF.

CDR3: CASSPSGAGGREDTQYF. CDR3 nucleotide sequence: TGTGCCAGCAGCCCCTCCGGAGCGGGGGGGCGAGAAGATACGCAGTATTTT. The V and J genes are TRBV7-3 and TRBJ2-3; TRBD2 matches at 10 bases. The CDR3 has 17 residues. Trimming cost V 5 bases and J 5 bases; bases outside gene matches: 13. CDR1 SGHTA and CDR2 FQGTGA come from the germline V gene. The full variable domain, with the rest looked up from reference TRBV7-3 and TRBJ2-3, is GAGVSQTPSNKVTEKGKYVELRCDPISGHTALYWYRQSLGQGPEFLIYFQGTGAADDSGLPNDRFFAVRPEGSVSTLKIQRTERGDSAVYLCASSPSGAGGREDTQYFGPGTRLTVL.

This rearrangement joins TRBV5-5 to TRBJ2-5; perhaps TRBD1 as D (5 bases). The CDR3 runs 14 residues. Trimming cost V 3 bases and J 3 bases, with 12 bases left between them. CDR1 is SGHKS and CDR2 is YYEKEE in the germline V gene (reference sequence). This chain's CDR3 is CASSSRSGKETQYF. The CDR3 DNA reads TGTGCCAGCAGCTCCCGATCAGGGAAAGAGACCCAGTACTTC.

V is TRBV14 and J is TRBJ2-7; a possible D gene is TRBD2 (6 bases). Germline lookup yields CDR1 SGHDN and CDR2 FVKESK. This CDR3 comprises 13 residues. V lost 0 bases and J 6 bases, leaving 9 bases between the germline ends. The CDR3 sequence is CASSQDLGGEQYF. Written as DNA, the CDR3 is TGTGCCAGCAGCCAAGATCTGGGGGGCGAGCAGTACTTC.

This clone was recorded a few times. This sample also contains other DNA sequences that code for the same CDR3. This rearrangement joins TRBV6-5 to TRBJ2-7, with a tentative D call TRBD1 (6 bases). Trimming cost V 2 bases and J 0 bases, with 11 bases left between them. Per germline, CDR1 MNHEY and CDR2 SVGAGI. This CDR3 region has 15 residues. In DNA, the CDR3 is TGTGCCAGCAGTTACACGGGACAAAGCTCCTACGAGCAGTACTTC. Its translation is CASSYTGQSSYEQYF.